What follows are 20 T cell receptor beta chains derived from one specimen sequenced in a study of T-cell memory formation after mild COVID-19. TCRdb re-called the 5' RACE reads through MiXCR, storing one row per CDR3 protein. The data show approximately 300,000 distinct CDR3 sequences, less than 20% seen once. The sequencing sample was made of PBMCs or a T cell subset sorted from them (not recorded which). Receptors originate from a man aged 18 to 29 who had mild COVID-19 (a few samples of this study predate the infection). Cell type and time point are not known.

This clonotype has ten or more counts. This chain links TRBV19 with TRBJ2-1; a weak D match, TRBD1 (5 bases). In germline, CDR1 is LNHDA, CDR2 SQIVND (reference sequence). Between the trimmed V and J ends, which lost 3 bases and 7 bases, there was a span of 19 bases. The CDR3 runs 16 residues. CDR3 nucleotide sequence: TGTGCCAGTAGTATGGTAGGGGATCCCAATACGAATGAGCAGTTCTTC. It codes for CASSMVGDPNTNEQFF. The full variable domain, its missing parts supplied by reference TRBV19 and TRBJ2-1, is DGGITQSPKYLFRKEGQNVTLSCEQNLNHDAMYWYRQDPGQGLRLIYYSQIVNDFQKGDIAEGYSVSREKKESFPLTVTSAQKNPTAFYLCASSMVGDPNTNEQFFGPGTRLTVL.

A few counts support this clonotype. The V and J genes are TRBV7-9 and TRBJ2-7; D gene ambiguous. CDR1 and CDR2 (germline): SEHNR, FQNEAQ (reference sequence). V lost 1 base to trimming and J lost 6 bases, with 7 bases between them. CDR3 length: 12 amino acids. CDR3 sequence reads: CASSLGRGEQYV. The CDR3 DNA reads TGTGCCAGCAGCTTAGGTAGAGGCGAGCAGTACGTC.

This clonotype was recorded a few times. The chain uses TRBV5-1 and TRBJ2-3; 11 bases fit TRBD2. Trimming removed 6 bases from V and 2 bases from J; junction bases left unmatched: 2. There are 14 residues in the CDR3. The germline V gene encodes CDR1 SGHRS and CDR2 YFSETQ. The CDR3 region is CASTLAGATDTQYF. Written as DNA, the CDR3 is TGCGCCAGCACACTAGCGGGGGCCACAGATACGCAGTATTTT.

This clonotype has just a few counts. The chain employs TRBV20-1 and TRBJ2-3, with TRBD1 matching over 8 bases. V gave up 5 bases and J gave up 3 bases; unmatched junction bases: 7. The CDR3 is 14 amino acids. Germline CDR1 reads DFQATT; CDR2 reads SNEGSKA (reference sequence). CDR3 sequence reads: CSAPDRVLTDTQYF. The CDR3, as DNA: TGCAGTGCTCCGGACAGGGTTTTGACAGATACGCAGTATTTT.

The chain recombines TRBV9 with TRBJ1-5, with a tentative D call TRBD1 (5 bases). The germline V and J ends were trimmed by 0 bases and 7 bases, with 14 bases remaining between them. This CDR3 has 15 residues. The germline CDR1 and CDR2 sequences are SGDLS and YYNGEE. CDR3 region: CASSVDPRRDQPQHF. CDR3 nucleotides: TGTGCCAGCAGCGTAGATCCCAGGAGGGACCAGCCCCAGCATTTT.

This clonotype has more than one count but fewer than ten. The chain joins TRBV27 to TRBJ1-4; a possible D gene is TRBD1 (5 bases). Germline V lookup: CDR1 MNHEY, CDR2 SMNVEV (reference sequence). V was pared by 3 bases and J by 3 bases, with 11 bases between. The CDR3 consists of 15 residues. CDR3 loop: CASSFLGTANEKLFF. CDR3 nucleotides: TGTGCCAGCAGTTTTTTGGGGACCGCTAATGAAAAACTGTTTTTT.

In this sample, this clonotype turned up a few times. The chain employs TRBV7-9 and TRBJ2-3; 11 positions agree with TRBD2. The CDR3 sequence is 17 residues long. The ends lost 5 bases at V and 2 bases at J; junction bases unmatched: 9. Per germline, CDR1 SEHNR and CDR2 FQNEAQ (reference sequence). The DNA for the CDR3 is TGTGCCAGCAGCCTCACCGGGACTAGCGGCTTCACAGATACGCAGTATTTT. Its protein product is CASSLTGTSGFTDTQYF.

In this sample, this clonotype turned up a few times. The CDR3 sequence: CSGATGGDLYEQYF. The DNA for the CDR3 is TGCAGCGGGGCGACAGGGGGGGACCTCTACGAGCAGTACTTC. The chain couples TRBV29-1 to TRBJ2-7; 9 bases fit TRBD1. The CDR3 covers 14 residues. Germline V gives CDR1 SQVTM, CDR2 ANQGSEA. V lost 7 bases to trimming and J lost 3 bases; unmatched junction nucleotides: 10.

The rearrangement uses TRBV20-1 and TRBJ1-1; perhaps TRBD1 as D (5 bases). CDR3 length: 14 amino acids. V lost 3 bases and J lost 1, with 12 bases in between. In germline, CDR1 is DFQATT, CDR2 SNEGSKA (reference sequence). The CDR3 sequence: CSASLTGQNTEAFF. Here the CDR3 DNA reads TGCAGTGCTAGCCTAACCGGACAGAACACTGAAGCTTTCTTT.

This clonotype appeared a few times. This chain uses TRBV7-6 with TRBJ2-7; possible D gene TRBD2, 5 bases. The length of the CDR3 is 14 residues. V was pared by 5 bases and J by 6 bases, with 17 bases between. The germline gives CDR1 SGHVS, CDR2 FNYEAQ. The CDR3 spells CASSPRALDSEQYF. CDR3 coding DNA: TGTGCCAGCAGCCCGCGGGCCTTGGATTCCGAGCAGTACTTC. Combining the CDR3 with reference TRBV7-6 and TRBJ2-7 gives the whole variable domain GAGVSQSPRYKVTKRGQDVALRCDPISGHVSLYWYRQALGQGPEFLTYFNYEAQQDKSGLPNDRFSAERPEGSISTLTIQRTEQRDSAMYRCASSPRALDSEQYFGPGTRLTVT.

In nucleotides, the CDR3 is TGTGCCAGCAGTTTTCCCCTGACTCAGGGCGGTCAGCCCCAGCATTTT. Protein sequence: CASSFPLTQGGQPQHF. This chain uses TRBV6-5 with TRBJ1-5; tentative D call: TRBD1 (5 bases). Trimming removed 4 bases at V and 6 bases at J, with 19 bases between. This CDR3 is built from 16 residues. Germline V gene data show CDR1 as MNHEY and CDR2 as SVGAGI.

The CDR3 loop reads CASSYTGLHTGEGTEAFF. The CDR3 DNA reads as TGTGCCAGCAGTTACACGGGACTCCATACAGGGGAAGGAACTGAAGCTTTCTTT. The V and J genes are TRBV6-5 and TRBJ1-1; 7 bases align to TRBD1. The germline gives CDR1 MNHEY, CDR2 SVGAGI. V shed 2 bases, J shed 5 bases, and the junction held 17 bases outside the gene matches. The CDR3 has 18 residues.

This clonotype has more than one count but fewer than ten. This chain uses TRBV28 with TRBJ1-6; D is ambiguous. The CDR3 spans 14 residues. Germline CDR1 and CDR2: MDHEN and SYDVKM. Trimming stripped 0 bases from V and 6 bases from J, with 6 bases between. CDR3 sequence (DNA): TGTGCCAGCAGTTTATGGACGGCTAATTCACCCCTCCACTTT. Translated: CASSLWTANSPLHF. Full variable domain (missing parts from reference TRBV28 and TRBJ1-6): DVKVTQSSRYLVKRTGEKVFLECVQDMDHENMFWYRQDPGLGLRLIYFSYDVKMKEKGDIPEGYSVSREKKERFSLILESASTNQTSMYLCASSLWTANSPLHFGNGTRLTVT.

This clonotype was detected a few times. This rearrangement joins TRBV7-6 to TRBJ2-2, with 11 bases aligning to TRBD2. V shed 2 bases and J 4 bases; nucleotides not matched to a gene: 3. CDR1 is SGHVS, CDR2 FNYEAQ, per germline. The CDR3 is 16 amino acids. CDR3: CASSLLAGGPTGELFF. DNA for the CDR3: TGTGCCAGCAGCTTATTAGCGGGGGGGCCCACCGGGGAGCTGTTTTTT.

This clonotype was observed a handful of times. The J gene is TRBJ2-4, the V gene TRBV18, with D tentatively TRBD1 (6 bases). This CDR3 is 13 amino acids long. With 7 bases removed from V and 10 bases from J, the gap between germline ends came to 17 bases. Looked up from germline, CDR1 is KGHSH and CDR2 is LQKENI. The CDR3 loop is CASCPAGDLIQYF. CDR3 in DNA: TGTGCCAGCTGCCCAGCAGGGGATCTTATTCAGTACTTC.

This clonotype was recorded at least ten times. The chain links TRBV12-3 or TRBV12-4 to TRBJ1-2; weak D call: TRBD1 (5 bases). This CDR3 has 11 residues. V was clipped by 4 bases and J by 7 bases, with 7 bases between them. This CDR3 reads CASSWGGGYTF. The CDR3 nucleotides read TGTGCCAGCAGTTGGGGGGGTGGCTACACCTTC.

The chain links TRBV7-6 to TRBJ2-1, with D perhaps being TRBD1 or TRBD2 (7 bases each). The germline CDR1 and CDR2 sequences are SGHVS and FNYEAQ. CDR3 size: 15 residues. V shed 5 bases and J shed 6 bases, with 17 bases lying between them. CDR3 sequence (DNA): TGTGCCAGCAGCCCAGGGGGGGAACCCACCAATGAGCAGTTCTTC. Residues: CASSPGGEPTNEQFF.

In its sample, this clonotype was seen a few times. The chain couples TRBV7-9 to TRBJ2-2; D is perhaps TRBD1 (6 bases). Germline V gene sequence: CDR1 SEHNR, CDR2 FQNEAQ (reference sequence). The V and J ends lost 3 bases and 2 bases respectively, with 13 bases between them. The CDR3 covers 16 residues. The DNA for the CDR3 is TGTGCCAGCAGCTTGGACAGCCGAATTAACACCGGGGAGCTGTTTTTT. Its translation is CASSLDSRINTGELFF.

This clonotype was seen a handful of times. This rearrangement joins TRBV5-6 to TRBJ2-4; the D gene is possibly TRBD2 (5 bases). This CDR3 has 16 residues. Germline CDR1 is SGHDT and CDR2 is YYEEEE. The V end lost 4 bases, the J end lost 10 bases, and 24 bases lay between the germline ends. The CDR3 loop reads CASSPGLGTGRGIQYF. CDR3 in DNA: TGTGCCAGCAGCCCTGGACTTGGCACTGGTCGAGGGATTCAGTACTTC.

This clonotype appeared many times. CDR3 in DNA: TGTGCCAGCAGCCAAGATACGGGGGCGAATGAAAAACTGTTTTTT. Protein product: CASSQDTGANEKLFF. The V and J genes are TRBV3-1 and TRBJ1-4; the D gene is possibly TRBD1 (6 bases). The V gene lost 0 bases and the J gene lost 5 bases, with 10 bases spanning the gap. The V gene's germline CDR1 is LGHDT and CDR2 YNNKEL (reference sequence). The length of the CDR3 is 15 residues.